These T cell receptor beta chains were read from a single sample in a study of blood T cells in healthy people across ages. TCRdb reanalysed the 5' RACE reads using MiXCR and keeps one entry per CDR3 protein. In the table there are about a million distinct CDR3 sequences, roughly half of which are singletons. Sequencing was done on a sample of blood. Receptors were obtained from a woman aged 55-69 years in good health. Each CDR3 is given with its conserved first and last residue. The order of the fields is D gene, J gene, V gene, clone size, CDR3 DNA, CDR3 protein. A D gene is named only where the DNA matches it firmly. Clone size is not always given. Where it is, it says once, few, many or a class for expanded clones.

D gene: TRBD1
J gene: TRBJ1-4
V gene: TRBV29-1
clone size: few
CDR3 DNA: TGCAGCGTTGCCCAGGGGGCTAGAACTAATGAAAAACTGTTTTTT
CDR3 protein: CSVAQGARTNEKLFF

D gene: TRBD2
J gene: TRBJ2-3
V gene: TRBV5-1
clone size: many
CDR3 DNA: TGCGCCAGTCAGACTAGCGGGAGGCTCACAGATACGCAGTATTTT
CDR3 protein: CASQTSGRLTDTQYF

D gene: .
J gene: TRBJ2-1
V gene: TRBV29-1
clone size: .
CDR3 DNA: TGCAGCGATGAGATCTACAATGAGCAGTTCTTC
CDR3 protein: CSDEIYNEQFF

D gene: .
J gene: TRBJ2-4
V gene: TRBV3-1
clone size: .
CDR3 DNA: TGTGCCAGCAGCCAAGATATGGGGGTGGACATTCAGTACTTC
CDR3 protein: CASSQDMGVDIQYF

D gene: TRBD2
J gene: TRBJ2-1
V gene: TRBV28
clone size: .
CDR3 DNA: TGTGCCAGCAGTTTAGGGACTAGCAGATACAATGAGCAGTTCTTC
CDR3 protein: CASSLGTSRYNEQFF

D gene: .
J gene: TRBJ2-7
V gene: TRBV28
clone size: .
CDR3 DNA: TGTGCCAGCATGGATATGGCTCACTCGTACGAGCAGTACTTC
CDR3 protein: CASMDMAHSYEQYF

D gene: .
J gene: TRBJ2-1
V gene: TRBV12-3/TRBV12-4
clone size: .
CDR3 DNA: TGTGCCAGCGGGCAGGAGAACTCCTACAATGAGCAGTTCTTC
CDR3 protein: CASGQENSYNEQFF

D gene: TRBD2
J gene: TRBJ2-3
V gene: TRBV11-2
clone size: .
CDR3 DNA: TGTGCCAGCAGCGGATGGACTAGCGGGACTGGAGATACGCAGTATTTT
CDR3 protein: CASSGWTSGTGDTQYF

D gene: .
J gene: TRBJ2-3
V gene: TRBV27
clone size: few
CDR3 DNA: TGTGCCAGCAGCCTGTCGCGACAGCACACAGATACGCAGTATTTT
CDR3 protein: CASSLSRQHTDTQYF

D gene: TRBD1
J gene: TRBJ1-1
V gene: TRBV29-1
clone size: once
CDR3 DNA: TGCAGCGTTGAAGAAGACAGGGTATGGACTGAAGCTTTCTTT
CDR3 protein: CSVEEDRVWTEAFF

D gene: .
J gene: TRBJ1-2
V gene: TRBV7-9
clone size: .
CDR3 DNA: TGTGCCAGCAGCTTAGCGGGTCGGGGTGGCTACACCTTC
CDR3 protein: CASSLAGRGGYTF

D gene: TRBD2
J gene: TRBJ2-7
V gene: TRBV3-1
clone size: many
CDR3 DNA: TGTGCCAGCAGCCAAGGGGCTAGCGGGAACCACGAGCAGTACTTC
CDR3 protein: CASSQGASGNHEQYF